This TCR beta chain was sequenced for a study of radiation and T cells in renal cell carcinoma. Only in-frame clones appear in the TCRdb table, and some are missing; sequencing was by immunoSEQ multiplex PCR. Here the sample spans 130,000 to 150,000 clones, about 86% being singletons. V was trimmed by 3 bases and J by 11 bases, leaving 17 bases between them. The CDR3 has 13 residues. Germline CDR1 SQVTM, CDR2 ANQGSEA. Notes on this clone: Its antigen remains unidentified.

Notes on the study in general: From baseline, blood top tumor clonotypes peaked at 2 weeks post-radiation.

The time point was: blood 4 weeks post-SBRT, at nephrectomy. Treatment here: 15 Gy SBRT to primary tumor, nephrectomy 4 weeks later. This chain connects TRBV29-1 to TRBJ1-5, with D possibly TRBD1 on 6 matching bases. Sequencing used blood, obtained from a patient whose treatment included radiotherapy and nephrectomy. This receptor was obtained from a woman in her fifties or sixties with renal cell carcinoma. DNA of the CDR3: TGCAGCGTTGAGACAGGCCTTCGGGGGGCCCAGCATTTT. As protein: CSVETGLRGAQHF.